This entry lists 3 T cell receptor beta chains sequenced from one sample in a study of cytomegalovirus exposure and HLA in healthy donors. The PCR employed 60 Vbeta primers together with 13 Jbeta primers. Generated by immunoSEQ multiplex PCR, the TCRdb table keeps only in-frame clones and is missing some. The sample includes 56,000 or so clones. Sequencing was carried out using PBMCs. These receptors were obtained from a female donor in good health and CMV-seronegative.

The gene calls are TRBV28 and TRBJ1-2; 10 bases match TRBD1. This CDR3 comprises 13 residues. Germline V gene data show CDR1 as MDHEN and CDR2 as SYDVKM. J gave up 8 bases and V 2 bases, and 2 bases lay outside the gene matches. The CDR3 bases are TGTGCCAGCAGTTTAGACAGGGGGCTCGGCTACACCTTC. Amino acid sequence: CASSLDRGLGYTF.

This chain uses TRBV9 with TRBJ2-6; no reliable D call. CDR3 length equals 14 residues. Trimming shortened V by 4 bases and J by 4 bases, and 9 bases separated the two germline ends. Per germline, CDR1 SGDLS and CDR2 YYNGEE. For the CDR3, the DNA is TGTGCCAGCAGCCCCACAGCCGGGGCCAACGTCCTGACTTTC. Protein: CASSPTAGANVLTF.

The gene calls are TRBV28 and TRBJ2-5; possibly TRBD1 for D (5 bases). Per germline, CDR1 MDHEN and CDR2 SYDVKM. CDR3 length: 13 residues. Trimming stripped 3 bases from V and 4 bases from J, with 9 bases between. CDR3 in DNA: TGTGCCAGCAGTTTGGCAGGGTTAGAGACCCAGTACTTC. Translation: CASSLAGLETQYF.